This is a list of T cell receptor beta chains from one sample in a study of OX40 agonist ivuxolimab in advanced cancers. Sequencing was performed with immunoSEQ multiplex PCR; in TCRdb, only in-frame clones are kept and a portion is missing. The sample lists tens of thousands of clones; approximately 85% were seen once. The starting material was CD4+ or CD8+ T cells sorted from blood, obtained in a trial of the OX40 agonist ivuxolimab. The receptors were gathered from an adult with an advanced solid tumor such as melanoma, head and neck, liver or kidney cancer. Both conserved end residues are part of each CDR3. The D gene is left open where the match is weak. Clone size, where shown, is once, few, many, or a class for clones that have expanded.

J gene	clone size	D gene	V gene	CDR3 DNA	CDR3 protein
TRBJ1-2	once	NA	TRBV9	TGTGCCAGCAGCGTATTTGGTACAGGGTCGGCTGGCTACACCTTC	CASSVFGTGSAGYTF
TRBJ1-4	NA	NA	TRBV7-2	TGTGCCAGCAGCTTAGAGCCAGGGCCCCTAAATGAAAAACTGTTTTTT	CASSLEPGPLNEKLFF
TRBJ1-6	NA	NA	TRBV7-9	TGTGCCAGCAGCTTAGATATGGGGTACAATTCACCCCTCCACTTT	CASSLDMGYNSPLHF
TRBJ2-6	NA	TRBD1	TRBV7-9	TGTGCCAGCCCGTCCCGGGACAGGGGAAGTGGGGCCAACGTCCTGACTTTC	CASPSRDRGSGANVLTF
TRBJ1-2	NA	NA	TRBV5-1	TGCGCCAGCAGCTTGGGGGGCGCGGAGGGCTCCTACACCTTC	CASSLGGAEGSYTF
TRBJ1-1	NA	NA	TRBV11-1	TGTGCCAGCAGCTTAAGACAAGGGTTGGGCACTGAAGCTTTCTTT	CASSLRQGLGTEAFF
TRBJ2-1	NA	TRBD2	TRBV6-5	TGTGCCAGCAGTTTTAATCTAGCGGGGGGCTACAATGAGCAGTTCTTC	CASSFNLAGGYNEQFF
TRBJ2-5	once	TRBD1	TRBV28	TGTGCCAGCAGCCAGGACAGGACACTGTACCAAGAGACCCAGTACTTC	CASSQDRTLYQETQYF
TRBJ1-1	NA	NA	TRBV28	TGTGCCAGCAGCCCCCGCGGGGAGCTCGACAACACTGAAGCTTTCTTT	CASSPRGELDNTEAFF
TRBJ2-3	NA	TRBD2	TRBV6-1	TGTGCCAGCAGTGCTAGCGGGGGGGCCAATCTATTCGATACGCAGTATTTT	CASSASGGANLFDTQYF
TRBJ2-6	NA	NA	TRBV28	TGTGCCAGCAGTTACAGGCACCCCTCAGGGGCCAACGTCCTGACTTTC	CASSYRHPSGANVLTF
TRBJ2-1	NA	TRBD2	TRBV4-1	TGCGCCAGCCAGGGACTAAGCTCCTACAATGAGCAGTTCTTC	CASQGLSSYNEQFF
TRBJ1-2	NA	TRBD1	TRBV29-1	TGCAGCTCTGGGGACAGGGGGTATGGCTACACCTTC	CSSGDRGYGYTF
TRBJ2-1	NA	NA	TRBV28	TGTGCCAGCAGTTTAGAGCAGTCGTACAATGAGCAGTTCTTC	CASSLEQSYNEQFF
TRBJ1-5	NA	TRBD1	TRBV7-2	TGTGCCAGCAGCCGACGGGACAGGGTTGAAGGGCCCCAGCATTTT	CASSRRDRVEGPQHF
TRBJ1-1	NA	TRBD1	TRBV18	TGTGCCAGCTCACCACCCCAGGGGGCTGAAGCTTTCTTT	CASSPPQGAEAFF
TRBJ1-2	NA	TRBD1	TRBV5-1	TGCGCCAGCAGCTGGGAAGGCGGGACAGATGGGGGCTACACCTTC	CASSWEGGTDGGYTF
TRBJ1-2	NA	NA	TRBV6-5	TGTGCCAGCAGTTACTCACAGGAGGATGGCTACACCTTC	CASSYSQEDGYTF
TRBJ1-6	NA	NA	TRBV12-5	TGTGCTAGTGGTTTGCGTAGAGAATCACCCCTCCACTTT	CASGLRRESPLHF
TRBJ2-2	NA	NA	TRBV6-5	TGTGCCAGCAGGTTTCCAGGGGACACCGGGGAGCTGTTTTTT	CASRFPGDTGELFF
TRBJ1-1	NA	NA	TRBV29-1	TGCAGCGTTGTCCCTAGGGAGCAGAACACTGAAGCTTTCTTT	CSVVPREQNTEAFF
TRBJ1-2	NA	TRBD1	TRBV28	TGTGCCAGCAGAACCCGGGGCAGGGGGTATGACTATGGCTACACCTTC	CASRTRGRGYDYGYTF
TRBJ2-7	NA	NA	TRBV5-5	TGTGCCAGCACACGCCCGGGACTGCCTCCCAACGAGCAGTACTTC	CASTRPGLPPNEQYF
TRBJ2-7	once	TRBD2	TRBV4-3	TGCGCCAGCAGCCAATCTAGCGGGGCCGGTGGAGAGCAGTACTTC	CASSQSSGAGGEQYF
TRBJ1-1	NA	NA	TRBV7-2	TGTGCCAGCAGCTTAGAGTTTACCAACACTGAAGCTTTCTTT	CASSLEFTNTEAFF
TRBJ2-1	NA	NA	TRBV11-3	TGTGCCAGCAGCTTAGACAGGGGTCCCTACAATGAGCAGTTCTTC	CASSLDRGPYNEQFF
TRBJ1-3	NA	NA	TRBV7-9	TGTGCCAGCAGCTTCGAGGGACCTGGAAACACCATATATTTT	CASSFEGPGNTIYF
TRBJ2-7	NA	TRBD1	TRBV4-3	TGCGCCAGCAGCCTTATAACAGGGGACCACGAGCAGTACTTC	CASSLITGDHEQYF
TRBJ1-4	NA	TRBD1	TRBV5-4	TGTGCCAGCAGCTGGGGACAGGGGAAGGGTGAAAAACTGTTTTTT	CASSWGQGKGEKLFF
TRBJ2-2	NA	TRBD1	TRBV19	TGTGCCAGTAGTCCAGGGACAGGGAACGCCGGGGAGCTGTTTTTT	CASSPGTGNAGELFF
TRBJ2-1	NA	NA	TRBV5-1	TGCGCCAGCAGCTTGGTGCCAGGGAAGAACAATGAGCAGTTCTTC	CASSLVPGKNNEQFF
TRBJ2-6	few	NA	TRBV29-1	TGCAGCGTTGAAGAAACGACAGGTTTAGCTGGGGCCAACGTCCTGACTTTC	CSVEETTGLAGANVLTF
TRBJ2-1	NA	TRBD2	TRBV6-1	TGTGCCAGCAGAGAAGGACTAGCGGGTGCCCTCTCCTACAATGAGCAGTTCTTC	CASREGLAGALSYNEQFF
TRBJ2-7	NA	TRBD1	TRBV6-5	TGTGCCAGCAGACAGAAACAGGGGGTTTACTACGAGCAGTACTTC	CASRQKQGVYYEQYF
TRBJ2-7	NA	NA	TRBV29-1	TGCAGCGGACGGACGGTCAGCTACGAGCAGTACTTC	CSGRTVSYEQYF
TRBJ2-3	few	NA	TRBV19	TGTGCCAGTAGTATAGGGTCATTGAAAGATACGCAGTATTTT	CASSIGSLKDTQYF
TRBJ1-6	once	NA	TRBV5-4	TGTGCCAGCAGCTCCGGTGGGACGGCAGGGACTAAATCACCCCTCCACTTT	CASSSGGTAGTKSPLHF
TRBJ2-3	NA	NA	TRBV5-6	TGTGCCAGCACCCCCAGCCCGACCCTCACAGATACGCAGTATTTT	CASTPSPTLTDTQYF
TRBJ1-2	few	TRBD1	TRBV5-6	TGTGCCAGCAGCTGGGGACAGGGCCGCTATGGCTACACCTTC	CASSWGQGRYGYTF
TRBJ1-3	NA	NA	TRBV28	TGTGCCAGCATCAGGGGCTCTGGAAACACCATATATTTT	CASIRGSGNTIYF
TRBJ1-2	NA	NA	TRBV29-1	TGCAGCGTTGACTATGGCTACACCTTC	CSVDYGYTF
TRBJ2-7	few	NA	TRBV27	TGTGCCAGCAGCCCCAGGATCGCCTACGAGCAGTACTTC	CASSPRIAYEQYF
TRBJ2-1	NA	TRBD2	TRBV7-3	TGTGCCAGCAGCTTACGTGGGACTAAGGATGAGCAGTTCTTC	CASSLRGTKDEQFF
TRBJ1-1	few	NA	TRBV18	TGTGCCAGCTCACCACGGTTGAACACTGAAGCTTTCTTT	CASSPRLNTEAFF
TRBJ1-3	NA	NA	TRBV18	TGTGCCAGCTCACCACCGAACAGGGAAAAAAACACCATATATTTT	CASSPPNREKNTIYF
TRBJ1-2	NA	NA	TRBV19	TGTGCCAGTAGTCCCAGGACCGGTAGCGACTATGGCTACACCTTC	CASSPRTGSDYGYTF
TRBJ1-1	once	NA	TRBV5-5	TGTGCCAGCAGCTCTCTGAAGGGGAACACTGAAGCTTTCTTT	CASSSLKGNTEAFF
TRBJ1-3	once	NA	TRBV4-1	TGCGCCAGCAGCCAAGGTGGCAGGGCCCTCTCTGGAAACACCATATATTTT	CASSQGGRALSGNTIYF
TRBJ2-3	NA	TRBD2	TRBV5-4	TGTGCCAGCAGCTCCCCGGGACTAGGGGGGCCGGGGCTCACAGATACGCAGTATTTT	CASSSPGLGGPGLTDTQYF
TRBJ2-7	NA	NA	TRBV7-3	TGTGCCAGCAGCTTAAACGCAGGGATCTTCTACGAGCAGTACTTC	CASSLNAGIFYEQYF
TRBJ1-2	NA	NA	TRBV6-6	TGTGCCAGCAGTTCGGACAGTCTCTATGGCTACACCTTC	CASSSDSLYGYTF
TRBJ1-3	NA	NA	TRBV30	TGTGCCTGGAGCGGCAGAGGGTTGGATGGTAACACCATATATTTT	CAWSGRGLDGNTIYF
TRBJ1-1	few	NA	TRBV9	TGTGCCAGTGGGAGGGGGAGGACTGAAGCTTTCTTT	CASGRGRTEAFF
TRBJ1-1	once	NA	TRBV5-1	TGCGCCAGCAGCTTGTATACTCCTGGGGGCACTGAAGCTTTCTTT	CASSLYTPGGTEAFF
TRBJ1-6	NA	NA	TRBV28	TGTGCCAGCACTATACGGGGTGGTTATAATTCACCCCTCCACTTT	CASTIRGGYNSPLHF
TRBJ2-7	NA	NA	TRBV9	TGTGCCAGCAGCGTCTCCGGGACGAGGGAGCAGTACTTC	CASSVSGTREQYF
TRBJ2-1	NA	TRBD1	TRBV4-1	TGCGCCAGCAGCCACCGACAGGGCCCGGAGCAGTTCTTC	CASSHRQGPEQFF